This T cell receptor (beta chain) originates from a study of T-cell reconstitution after alpha-beta-depleted transplantation in children. The table lists this clonotype with many counts. Unique molecular identifiers were incorporated during preparation of the TCRbeta library. MiXCR was run by TCRdb on the PCR reads, yielding one entry per CDR3 protein. There are approximately 500,000 distinct CDR3 sequences in the sample; about 10% occur only once, and around 2.2% lies in the top ten. Germline CDR1 reads SGHVS; CDR2 reads FQNEAQ. The V end lost 2 bases, the J end lost 4 bases, and 5 bases lay between the germline ends. The CDR3 is 12 amino acids.

The V and J genes are TRBV7-8 and TRBJ1-2; D is unresolved. The clonotype was recovered from a child aged 2 to 10 with inherited bone marrow failure, due to receive a stem cell transplant. Sequenced material: PBMCs, taken before TCRalphabeta/CD19-depleted stem cell transplant. In DNA, the CDR3 is TGTGCCAGCAGCTTACACCTCTATGGCTACACCTTC. This codes for CASSLHLYGYTF.